Listed below are T cell receptor beta chains from one sample, sequenced in a study of technical replicates of blood from several donors. This table comes from immunoSEQ multiplex PCR, and its TCRdb copy is limited to in-frame clones, with some not included. The table lists around 70,000 clones, around 95% of them singletons, with under 0.3% in the top ten. Source material: T cells isolated from PBMCs. The receptors were gathered from a human donor in good health. Both conserved end residues are trimmed from each CDR3. Fields, in order: J gene, V gene, CDR3 length, CDR3 protein.

>TRBJ2-7|TRBV14|11
ASSLTGRLEQY
>TRBJ2-7|TRBV29-1|16
SVEEGLAGGHDSYEQY
>TRBJ2-2|TRBV6-5|13
ASTAGTANTGELF
>TRBJ2-7|TRBV9|12
ASSVTGQGYEQY
>TRBJ2-2|TRBV28|13
ASKGTSGYTGELF
>TRBJ2-1|TRBV15|11
ATSRDGRNEQF
>TRBJ2-2|TRBV7-2|13
ASSLRLLVTGELF
>TRBJ2-7|TRBV19|16
ASSMRTSGNAAHREQY
>TRBJ2-2|TRBV9|12
ASSGRHATGELF
>TRBJ2-5|TRBV7-7|13
ASSPTARGQETQY
>TRBJ2-5|TRBV7-9|14
ASSFSVKRELETQY
>TRBJ1-2|TRBV4-1|13
ASSTTLQTSYGYT
>.|TRBV2|10
ASSEGLLEQY
>TRBJ2-2|TRBV11-2|16
ASSLGWVGTPNTGELF
>TRBJ2-7|TRBV7-9|10
ASSPRAYEQY
>TRBJ2-7|TRBV7-2|14
ASSERSGSSYYEQY
>TRBJ1-2|TRBV6-6|13
ASRRDGGSFYGYT
>TRBJ2-7|TRBV6-5|11
ASRPTEVYEQY
>TRBJ2-2|TRBV5-4|16
ASSLDSLAGTVTGELF
>TRBJ2-3|TRBV5-1|13
ASGFGASGTDTQY
>TRBJ2-4|TRBV4-1|18
ASSQGGLAGGKFAKNIQY
>TRBJ2-7|TRBV7-2|15
ASSLNNPTIAPYEQY
>TRBJ1-2|TRBV11-3|11
ASSPGQATGYT
>TRBJ2-3|TRBV30|11
AWSVSSADTQY
>TRBJ2-1|TRBV11-3|13
ASSSSWGGYNEQF
>TRBJ2-7|TRBV7-9|12
ASSWAGLSYEQY
>TRBJ2-1|TRBV30|19
AWSRLQGRQQGSSSYNEQF
>TRBJ2-7|TRBV6-1|13
ASSPWTSGSDEQY
>TRBJ2-3|TRBV4-2|13
ASRGRTGHTDTQY
>TRBJ2-7|TRBV28|12
ASSFVWTSGEQY
>TRBJ2-7|TRBV10-2|12
ASSSGGPAREQY
>TRBJ2-1|TRBV7-2|13
ASREQGALDNEQF
>TRBJ2-7|TRBV5-4|11
ASSSTGVYEQY
>TRBJ2-6|TRBV5-4|15
ASSRDRGLLGANVLT
>TRBJ2-2|TRBV10-3|12
AIRLSGDTGELF
>TRBJ1-2|TRBV4-2|15
ASSQEGPSADYYGYT
>TRBJ1-5|TRBV7-8|16
ASSLGQGGFYSNQPQH
>TRBJ2-5|TRBV7-8|13
ASSLQASPQETQY
>TRBJ2-3|TRBV19|12
ASSIAGSTDTQY
>TRBJ2-7|TRBV18|12
ASSLGQGGYEQY
>TRBJ2-3|TRBV30|16
AWNPPLAGATRTDTQY
>TRBJ2-5|TRBV13|17
ASSPQLTLAGDHQETQY
>TRBJ2-7|TRBV11-2|13
ASSLAGEGPYEQY
>TRBJ1-2|TRBV6-5|14
ASSYSGQGGGYGYT
>TRBJ1-4|TRBV27|12
ASSFSATNEKLF
>TRBJ2-7|TRBV10-3|13
AISEWASGSYEQY
>TRBJ1-2|TRBV7-2|13
ASSLDGHVLYGYT
>TRBJ1-2|TRBV7-3|14
ASSPNHRTDNYGYT
>TRBJ2-3|TRBV2|10
ASSGGADTQY
>TRBJ1-4|TRBV5-5|12
ASSSTGSNEKLF
>TRBJ1-1|TRBV7-9|10
ASSLQGSEAF
>TRBJ1-2|TRBV29-1|11
SVPGWGDYGYT
>TRBJ1-4|TRBV4-2|15
ASSQKGQGGPNEKLF
>TRBJ1-4|TRBV4-2|12
ASSQEQGLEKLF
>TRBJ1-2|TRBV28|12
ASSLNGQLYGYT
>TRBJ1-2|TRBV5-4|13
ASSTRGGMVYGYT
>TRBJ2-1|TRBV5-1|15
ASSLVPGEAAYNEQF